These 19 T cell receptor beta chains were sequenced from one sample in a study of OX40 agonist ivuxolimab in advanced cancers. Clones were sequenced by immunoSEQ multiplex PCR, and TCRdb holds only the in-frame ones, with some missing. The table lists about 22,000 clones, about four fifths of them singletons. The sequencing used CD4+ or CD8+ T cells sorted from blood, collected in a trial of the OX40 agonist ivuxolimab. Every receptor here comes from an adult with an advanced solid tumor such as melanoma, head and neck, liver or kidney cancer.

The V call is TRBV7-9, the J call TRBJ2-7; 12 positions match TRBD2. This CDR3 is built from 19 residues. The germline gives CDR1 SEHNR, CDR2 FQNEAQ (reference sequence). Trimming removed 2 bases from V and 0 bases from J; junction bases left unmatched: 11. CDR3 nucleotide sequence: TGTGCCAGCAGCTTAAATGTTCCTAGCGGGAGGGACAGCTCCTACGAGCAGTACTTC. Its protein product is CASSLNVPSGRDSSYEQYF.

CDR3 in amino acids: CASFPLGTSGNTIYF. The CDR3 DNA reads as TGTGCCAGCTTCCCATTGGGGACGTCTGGAAACACCATATATTTT. The rearrangement uses TRBV2 and TRBJ1-3, with D maybe TRBD1 (5 bases). The length of the CDR3 is 15 residues. From germline, CDR1 is SNHLY and CDR2 FYNNEI. Between the trimmed V and J ends, which lost 8 bases and 1 base, there was a span of 15 bases.

The gene calls are TRBV9 and TRBJ2-3; the D is unclear. This CDR3 contains 15 residues. Trimming left V 0 bases short and J 0 bases short, with 8 bases between. Germline V lookup: CDR1 SGDLS, CDR2 YYNGEE. CDR3 in amino acids: CASSVAGYSTDTQYF. The CDR3 DNA reads TGTGCCAGCAGCGTAGCTGGGTATAGCACAGATACGCAGTATTTT. The entire variable domain, with the rest obtained from reference TRBV9 and TRBJ2-3, is as follows: DSGVTQTPKHLITATGQRVTLRCSPRSGDLSVYWYQQSLDQGLQFLIQYYNGEERAKGNILERFSAQQFPDLHSELNLSSLELGDSALYFCASSVAGYSTDTQYFGPGTRLTVL.

The V gene is TRBV5-5, the J gene TRBJ1-1; 8 bases line up with TRBD1. Germline V CDR1 and CDR2: SGHKS, YYEKEE (reference sequence). V trimming: 4 bases; J trimming: 3 bases; junction bases outside the gene matches: 2. CDR3 size: 13 residues. For the CDR3, the DNA is TGTGCCAGCAGCACACAGGGGGACACTGAAGCTTTCTTT. As protein: CASSTQGDTEAFF.

The chain uses TRBV28 and TRBJ2-1; D may be TRBD1 or TRBD2 (5 bases each). V lost 8 bases and J lost 6, with 14 bases in between. The CDR3 has 13 amino acids. CDR1 and CDR2 from the germline V gene are MDHEN and SYDVKM. CDR3 nucleotides: TGTGCCAGCCGTCCCAGGGCGGGCAATGAGCAGTTCTTC. It specifies CASRPRAGNEQFF.

CDR3 coding DNA: TGTGCCAGCAGTTCCTTAGGAGGGGAGGTGAACAATGAGCAGTTCTTC. Translation: CASSSLGGEVNNEQFF. The chain employs TRBV28 and TRBJ2-1; weak D call: TRBD2 (6 bases). The ends were cut back, 4 bases at V and 5 bases at J, with 18 bases in the middle. Germline values: CDR1 MDHEN, CDR2 SYDVKM. The CDR3 sequence is 16 residues long.

This chain uses TRBV5-1 with TRBJ2-5; 8 bases agree with TRBD2. This CDR3 contains 14 residues. The V gene's germline CDR1 is SGHRS and CDR2 YFSETQ. V lost 4 bases to trimming and J lost 5 bases; unmatched junction nucleotides: 7. CDR3: CASSGSGGLETQYF. CDR3 coding DNA: TGCGCCAGCAGCGGCTCGGGGGGGCTGGAGACCCAGTACTTC.

The chain carries TRBV4-1 and TRBJ2-2; D unclear. Germline V gene lookup returns CDR1 MGHRA and CDR2 YSYEKL. Trimming left V 4 bases short and J 2 bases short, with 11 bases between. The CDR3 has 15 amino acids. CDR3 nucleotide sequence: TGCGCCAGCAGCCGCCAGGAATCTAACACCGGGGAGCTGTTTTTT. It yields the protein CASSRQESNTGELFF.

The rearrangement uses TRBV28 and TRBJ1-2; unclear D gene. CDR1 is MDHEN and CDR2 is SYDVKM in the germline V gene. Trimming removed 6 bases at V and 1 base at J, with 9 bases between. The CDR3 sequence is 13 residues long. The CDR3 DNA sequence: TGTGCCAGCAGCGACAATGATAACTATGGCTACACCTTC. The encoded protein is CASSDNDNYGYTF.

V gene TRBV7-3 combines with J gene TRBJ1-1; D unresolved. The V and J ends lost 2 bases and 4 bases respectively, with 8 bases between them. The CDR3 extends over 13 amino acids. Germline assignment: CDR1 SGHTA and CDR2 FQGTGA. CDR3 nucleotides: TGTGCCAGCAGCTTAGCCGGGATCACTGAAGCTTTCTTT. Translating it yields CASSLAGITEAFF. Supplemented by reference TRBV7-3 and TRBJ1-1, the full variable domain reads GAGVSQTPSNKVTEKGKYVELRCDPISGHTALYWYRQSLGQGPEFLIYFQGTGAADDSGLPNDRFFAVRPEGSVSTLKIQRTERGDSAVYLCASSLAGITEAFFGQGTRLTVV.

This chain joins TRBV19 and TRBJ1-1, with D maybe TRBD1 (6 bases). In germline, CDR1 is LNHDA, CDR2 SQIVND (reference sequence). V lost 7 bases, J lost 0 bases, and 21 bases lay in between. The CDR3 contains 17 residues. The CDR3 DNA reads TGTGCCAGTAACGGACTGTTTAGCAGGGACATGAACACTGAAGCTTTCTTT. Translating gives CASNGLFSRDMNTEAFF.

In DNA form, the CDR3 reads TGTGCCAGCAGTGTACAGGGTAACAATGAGCAGTTCTTC. This sequence encodes CASSVQGNNEQFF. The V gene is TRBV25-1, the J gene TRBJ2-1; possible D gene TRBD1, 6 bases. V lost 4 bases to trimming and J lost 5 bases, with 9 bases between them. The CDR3 runs to 13 residues. Per the germline V gene, CDR1 is MGHDK and CDR2 is SYGVNS.

This sequence joins TRBV19 and TRBJ2-1; possibly TRBD1 for D (5 bases). The V gene's germline CDR1 is LNHDA and CDR2 SQIVND (reference sequence). V was trimmed by 4 bases and J by 5 bases, leaving 15 bases between them. This CDR3 has 15 residues. CDR3 nucleotides: TGTGCCAGTAGTACTGCCAAGGGCAGGGACAATGAGCAGTTCTTC. Encoded protein: CASSTAKGRDNEQFF.

The J gene is TRBJ2-1, the V gene TRBV4-2, with unresolved D. The CDR3 runs 13 residues. Trimming pared 5 bases from V and 4 bases from J, leaving 9 bases between. Germline V CDR1 and CDR2: LGHNA, YNFKEQ. DNA of the CDR3: TGTGCCAGCAGCTCCCTTTCGTACAATGAGCAGTTCTTC. Encoded protein: CASSSLSYNEQFF.

The rearrangement links TRBV7-6 to TRBJ2-7; D is perhaps TRBD2 (5 bases). The CDR3 consists of 17 residues. Trimming left V 5 bases short and J 2 bases short, with 22 bases between. Germline assignment: CDR1 SGHVS and CDR2 FNYEAQ. The CDR3 bases are TGTGCCAGCAGCCTACAGCCGGGCTCCGAGGGCCCCTACGAGCAGTACTTC. It encodes CASSLQPGSEGPYEQYF.

This clone showed up just a few times. The chain recombines TRBV19 with TRBJ1-1; the D is unclear. Germline-derived CDR1 and CDR2 are LNHDA and SQIVND (reference sequence). The length of the CDR3 is 16 residues. Trimming shortened V by 7 bases and J by 0 bases, and 18 bases separated the two germline ends. CDR3 sequence reads: CASTAGSGRLNTEAFF. DNA for the CDR3: TGTGCCAGTACCGCAGGATCCGGGAGGCTGAACACTGAAGCTTTCTTT.

In this sample, this clone is medium-sized. V usage is TRBV15 and J usage is TRBJ2-6; TRBD2 matches 7 bases. CDR3 size: 16 residues. Germline-derived CDR1 and CDR2 are LNHNV and YYDKDF (reference sequence). J gave up 4 bases and V 0 bases, and 3 bases lay outside the gene matches. The CDR3 region has the DNA TGTGCCACCAGCAGAGATCAAGCGGGAGGGGCCAACGTCCTGACTTTC. Protein product: CATSRDQAGGANVLTF.

By sample share, this clone is medium-sized. This rearrangement joins TRBV19 to TRBJ2-7, with D perhaps matching TRBD2 (7 bases). The CDR3 spans 13 residues. Germline values: CDR1 LNHDA, CDR2 SQIVND (reference sequence). With 7 bases removed from V and 6 bases from J, the gap between germline ends came to 16 bases. CDR3 amino acids: CASTPVGGGEQYF. CDR3 sequence (DNA): TGTGCCAGTACCCCGGTAGGGGGGGGCGAGCAGTACTTC.

The V call is TRBV5-6, the J call TRBJ2-1; D is unresolved. Trimming pared 0 bases from V and 8 bases from J, leaving 3 bases between. This CDR3 has 11 residues. CDR1 is SGHDT and CDR2 is YYEEEE in the germline V gene. The CDR3 here is CASSLVDEQFF. The DNA for the CDR3 is TGTGCCAGCAGCTTGGTCGATGAGCAGTTCTTC.